The 14 T cell receptor beta chains presented below share a single source sample, sequenced in a study of cytotoxic CD8 clonotypes in ibrutinib-treated CLL. Here immunoSEQ multiplex PCR was the method, and the copy in TCRdb shows in-frame clones only, minus some. The sample comprises 20,000 to 30,000 clones, over 65% of which are singletons, and more than 40% rests with the top ten. This specimen consisted of PBMCs, obtained after 12 months of ibrutinib treatment. Source of these receptors: a human donor with chronic lymphocytic leukemia.

The V gene is TRBV4-3, the J gene TRBJ2-4; unclear D gene. V was cut by 1 base and J by 1 base, with 8 bases left in between. Germline assignment: CDR1 LGHNA and CDR2 YSLEER. CDR3 length: 15 residues. Here the CDR3 reads CASSQVWSAKNIQYF. Here the CDR3 DNA reads TGCGCCAGCAGCCAAGTCTGGTCGGCCAAAAACATTCAGTACTTC.

The chain links TRBV2 to TRBJ2-7; TRBD2 matches at 10 bases. The V and J ends lost 10 bases and 2 bases, in that order; junction bases with no gene match: 5. Germline CDR1 and CDR2: SNHLY and FYNNEI. The CDR3 has 13 amino acids. CDR3 region: CAILTSGPYEQYF. In nucleotides, the CDR3 is TGTGCCATCTTGACTAGCGGGCCCTACGAGCAGTACTTC.

This chain connects TRBV9 to TRBJ2-2; the D gene is possibly TRBD1 (6 bases). This CDR3 contains 15 residues. CDR1 is SGDLS and CDR2 is YYNGEE in the germline V gene. Trimming cost V 0 bases and J 3 bases, with 9 bases left between them. The CDR3, as DNA: TGTGCCAGCAGCGTAGTCGACAGGTACACCGGGGAGCTGTTTTTT. It yields the protein CASSVVDRYTGELFF.

The chain uses TRBV28 and TRBJ2-3; D is possibly TRBD1 (5 bases). The CDR3 has 17 amino acids. Germline CDR1 MDHEN, CDR2 SYDVKM. Trimming removed 2 bases at V and 0 bases at J, with 15 bases between. The CDR3 nucleotides are TGTGCCAGCAGTTTAACAGGAACCAAGGGTAGCACAGATACGCAGTATTTT. Amino acids: CASSLTGTKGSTDTQYF.

This clone was seen once. The rearrangement joins TRBV28 to TRBJ2-5; tentative D call: TRBD2 (6 bases). Germline loops: CDR1 MDHEN, CDR2 SYDVKM. The CDR3 runs to 16 residues. Between the trimmed V and J ends, which lost 4 bases and 1 base, there was a span of 16 bases. Here the CDR3 reads CASSSWTIEGQETQYF. For the CDR3, the DNA is TGTGCCAGCAGTTCCTGGACTATTGAGGGCCAAGAGACCCAGTACTTC.

This clone was detected only once. The gene calls are TRBV5-6 and TRBJ1-5, with D possibly being TRBD1 (6 bases). Germline loops: CDR1 SGHDT, CDR2 YYEEEE. The V gene lost 4 bases and the J gene lost 1 base, with 12 bases spanning the gap. The CDR3 is made up of 15 amino acids. In DNA, the CDR3 is TGTGCCAGCAGCGAAGGGGGGCAGAGCAATCAGCCCCAGCATTTT. Protein: CASSEGGQSNQPQHF.

The sample holds one count of this clone. The V and J genes are TRBV6-1 and TRBJ2-3; 8 bases match TRBD2. Germline V gene data show CDR1 as MNHNS and CDR2 as SASEGT. The length of the CDR3 is 15 residues. With V trimmed by 10 bases and J by 2 bases, 11 bases remained unmatched. The CDR3 sequence: CATSLLADHTDTQYF. DNA of the CDR3: TGTGCCACCTCCTTACTAGCGGACCACACAGATACGCAGTATTTT.

This chain uses TRBV5-1 with TRBJ1-3; D may be TRBD1 (6 bases). There are 16 residues in the CDR3. Per germline, CDR1 SGHRS and CDR2 YFSETQ. The ends were cut back, 5 bases at V and 4 bases at J, with 19 bases in the middle. Here the CDR3 reads CASSNIQGMGGNTIYF. The CDR3 bases are TGCGCCAGCAGTAATATCCAGGGGATGGGAGGAAACACCATATATTTT.

This clone was found once. V usage is TRBV29-1 and J usage is TRBJ2-1, with 7 bases fitting TRBD1. The J segment lost 9 bases and the V segment lost 7 bases, leaving 6 bases of the junction unmatched. Germline lookup yields CDR1 SQVTM and CDR2 ANQGSEA. CDR3 length: 11 amino acids. CDR3 sequence (DNA): TGCAGCGCCGACAGGGTCAGTGAGCAGTTCTTC. Amino acid sequence: CSADRVSEQFF.

V gene TRBV6-1 combines with J gene TRBJ2-1; 8 bases map to TRBD1. CDR3 length equals 15 residues. Germline V gives CDR1 MNHNS, CDR2 SASEGT. V lost 3 bases to trimming and J lost 2 bases; unmatched junction nucleotides: 3. DNA of the CDR3: TGTGCCAGCAGTGAGGGGACAGGACCCTACAATGAGCAGTTCTTC. Translation: CASSEGTGPYNEQFF.

J is TRBJ2-1 and V is TRBV9; the match to TRBD2 covers 10 bases. The junction had 2 bases not matched to a gene; V was cut back by 2 bases and J by 3 bases. From germline, CDR1 is SGDLS and CDR2 YYNGEE. The length of the CDR3 is 15 residues. The CDR3 sequence is CASSVLAGDYNEQFF. The CDR3 region has the DNA TGTGCCAGCAGCGTCCTAGCGGGGGACTACAATGAGCAGTTCTTC.

The J gene is TRBJ2-1, the V gene TRBV19, with a possible D match to TRBD1 (6 bases). Trimming took off 4 bases at V and 9 bases at J, with 13 bases between the two ends. Per the germline V gene, CDR1 is LNHDA and CDR2 is SQIVND (reference sequence). The CDR3 extends over 13 amino acids. This CDR3 reads CASSTYRAGEQFF. CDR3 nucleotides: TGTGCCAGTAGTACGTACAGGGCTGGTGAGCAGTTCTTC. The complete variable domain, with remaining parts taken from reference TRBV19 and TRBJ2-1, reads DGGITQSPKYLFRKEGQNVTLSCEQNLNHDAMYWYRQDPGQGLRLIYYSQIVNDFQKGDIAEGYSVSREKKESFPLTVTSAQKNPTAFYLCASSTYRAGEQFFGPGTRLTVL.

V usage is TRBV6-1 and J usage is TRBJ2-2; D may be TRBD2 (6 bases). The ends were cut back, 7 bases at V and 1 base at J, with 10 bases in the middle. The CDR3 runs to 14 residues. Germline values: CDR1 MNHNS, CDR2 SASEGT. The CDR3 DNA reads TGTGCCAGCAAGGGTAGCGGGAACACCGGGGAGCTGTTTTTT. It specifies CASKGSGNTGELFF.

The CDR3 DNA follows: TGTGCCAGCAGCCCGGGGGGGACAGCAAATACCTATGGCTACACCTTC. Residues: CASSPGGTANTYGYTF. V is TRBV7-2 and J is TRBJ1-2, with 7 bases fitting TRBD1. In germline, CDR1 is SGHTA, CDR2 FQGNSA. This CDR3 region has 16 residues. Germline trimming cut 5 bases from V and 4 bases from J; bases unmatched to any gene: 13.